This T cell receptor (beta chain) originates from a study of cytomegalovirus exposure and HLA in healthy donors. It was with 60 Vbeta and 13 Jbeta primers that the PCR ran. Per the study methods: In a later analysis, some 10 million of tens of millions of unique beta chains occurred in at least two donors. Some clones are missing from TCRdb's copy, which holds only in-frame ones; the method was immunoSEQ multiplex PCR. The D gene and trimming were derived from the DNA, and the V and J assignments and clone size from that table. The data hold 180,000 or so clones, with around 75% observed a single time. General study points: The majority of CMV-associated TCR beta chains were reported as apparently HLA-restricted in a later analysis.

A word on this clone: Its antigen is undetermined.

CDR3 size: 13 residues. Trimming removed 6 bases from V and 2 bases from J, with 9 bases in between. CDR1 and CDR2 (germline): MDHEN, SYDVKM. The receptor was derived from a male donor in good health and CMV-seronegative. The chain links TRBV28 to TRBJ2-3; the D gene is possibly TRBD2 (6 bases). Sequencing used PBMCs. The CDR3 bases are TGTGCCAGCAGGGTAGCGGACACAGATACGCAGTATTTT. Protein product: CASRVADTDTQYF.